The rows below give T cell receptor beta chains drawn from one sample of a study of T cells after yellow fever vaccination. TCRdb ran MiXCR on the 5' RACE reads and lists one entry per CDR3 protein. The data contain 340,000 or so distinct CDR3 sequences, roughly an eighth of them singletons. The sample consisted of CD4+ T cells sorted from PBMCs, taken 15 days after the yellow fever booster vaccination. These receptors were collected from a man aged 18-30 years who received the YFV17D yellow fever vaccine. The CDR3 runs from the conserved cysteine through the conserved F or W. D genes are given only for firm matches. Clone size is stated in some rows and not others, as once, few, many or a class when expanded.

cdr3_nt: TGCGCCAGCAGCAGAGGTCGGAGCCAAGAGACCCAGTACTTC
cdr3_aa: CASSRGRSQETQYF
j_call: TRBJ2-5
v_call: TRBV5-1
d_call: -
clone_size: few

cdr3_nt: TGCGCCAGCAGCTATTCCGACTCCACAGATACGCAGTATTTT
cdr3_aa: CASSYSDSTDTQYF
j_call: TRBJ2-3
v_call: TRBV5-1
d_call: -
clone_size: many

cdr3_nt: TGTGCCAGTAGTATAGGGACTAGCGCCTACGAGCAGTACTTC
cdr3_aa: CASSIGTSAYEQYF
j_call: TRBJ2-7
v_call: TRBV19
d_call: TRBD2
clone_size: once

cdr3_nt: TGCGCCAGCAGCTTGGCGGCCTTTACCTACAATGAGCAGTTCTTC
cdr3_aa: CASSLAAFTYNEQFF
j_call: TRBJ2-1
v_call: TRBV5-1
d_call: -
clone_size: few

cdr3_nt: TGTGCCAGCCGACTGAGCGATACGCAGTATTTT
cdr3_aa: CASRLSDTQYF
j_call: TRBJ2-3
v_call: TRBV6-5
d_call: -
clone_size: -

cdr3_nt: TGTGCCAGCAGCATCCAGGCCCGAGACAATGAGCAGTTCTTC
cdr3_aa: CASSIQARDNEQFF
j_call: TRBJ2-1
v_call: TRBV7-2
d_call: -
clone_size: -

cdr3_nt: TGTGCCCCCTCGCGGGGATTTGGAAACACCATATATTTT
cdr3_aa: CAPSRGFGNTIYF
j_call: TRBJ1-3
v_call: TRBV18
d_call: -
clone_size: -

cdr3_nt: TGTGCCAGCAGCCGACAGGGGGCTGGTGAAGCTTTCTTT
cdr3_aa: CASSRQGAGEAFF
j_call: TRBJ1-1
v_call: TRBV2
d_call: TRBD1
clone_size: few

cdr3_nt: TGTGCCAGCAGCTATTGGCCCGGCCCGCCGGCATCACCCCTCCACTTT
cdr3_aa: CASSYWPGPPASPLHF
j_call: TRBJ1-6
v_call: TRBV7-9
d_call: -
clone_size: many

cdr3_nt: TGTGCCAGCAGCTTCGGACAGGGTAACCAAGAGACCCAGTACTTC
cdr3_aa: CASSFGQGNQETQYF
j_call: TRBJ2-5
v_call: TRBV5-8
d_call: TRBD1
clone_size: few

cdr3_nt: TGTGCCAGCAGTTTAGTTGGGACAGGGGGCTACACCTTC
cdr3_aa: CASSLVGTGGYTF
j_call: TRBJ1-2
v_call: TRBV28
d_call: TRBD1
clone_size: once

cdr3_nt: TGTGCCAGCGGGGACAGGGAGAATTCGGGCACCGGGGAGCTGTTTTTT
cdr3_aa: CASGDRENSGTGELFF
j_call: TRBJ2-2
v_call: TRBV6-2/TRBV6-3
d_call: TRBD1
clone_size: few

cdr3_nt: TGTGCCAGCAGAGCCGGGGGATACAATCAGCCCCAGCATTTT
cdr3_aa: CASRAGGYNQPQHF
j_call: TRBJ1-5
v_call: TRBV6-2/TRBV6-3
d_call: -
clone_size: few

cdr3_nt: TGTGCCAGCCCGGGACTAGCGGGGGGGCATCAAGATACGCAGTATTTT
cdr3_aa: CASPGLAGGHQDTQYF
j_call: TRBJ2-3
v_call: TRBV6-2/TRBV6-3
d_call: TRBD2
clone_size: -

cdr3_nt: TGCACCAGCAGCCAAGTCATGGGTAGCTCCTATAATTCACCCCTCCACTTT
cdr3_aa: CTSSQVMGSSYNSPLHF
j_call: TRBJ1-6
v_call: TRBV1
d_call: -
clone_size: few

cdr3_nt: TGTGCCAGCAGTTTTGGGGGTTATGGCTACACCTTC
cdr3_aa: CASSFGGYGYTF
j_call: TRBJ1-2
v_call: TRBV12-3/TRBV12-4
d_call: -
clone_size: many

cdr3_nt: TGTGCCAGCAGCTACGGACAGGGACTTGGGGAGACCCAGTACTTC
cdr3_aa: CASSYGQGLGETQYF
j_call: TRBJ2-5
v_call: TRBV6-6
d_call: TRBD1
clone_size: few

cdr3_nt: TGTGCCAGCAGCCCTAGGGCTGGCACAGATACGCAGTATTTT
cdr3_aa: CASSPRAGTDTQYF
j_call: TRBJ2-3
v_call: TRBV7-2
d_call: -
clone_size: -

cdr3_nt: TGTGCCAGCAGCCCGGCTCGGAAACTGTTTTTT
cdr3_aa: CASSPARKLFF
j_call: TRBJ1-4
v_call: TRBV7-9
d_call: -
clone_size: -

cdr3_nt: TGTGCCAGCAGCCAAGGCTCGCTCAACACTGAAGCTTTCTTT
cdr3_aa: CASSQGSLNTEAFF
j_call: TRBJ1-1
v_call: TRBV4-2
d_call: -
clone_size: -

cdr3_nt: TGCGCCAGCAGCCAAGGGGACAAAAATCAGCCCCAGCATTTT
cdr3_aa: CASSQGDKNQPQHF
j_call: TRBJ1-5
v_call: TRBV4-3
d_call: -
clone_size: -

cdr3_nt: TGTGCCAGCAGTTTAGCCCAAGAGACCCAGTACTTC
cdr3_aa: CASSLAQETQYF
j_call: TRBJ2-5
v_call: TRBV12-3/TRBV12-4
d_call: -
clone_size: few